These T cell receptor beta chains were read from a single sample in a study of cytomegalovirus exposure and HLA in healthy donors. Method: immunoSEQ multiplex PCR; TCRdb's copy keeps in-frame clones and lacks some. The sample data list about 50,000 clones. What was sequenced was PBMCs. Every receptor here comes from a woman aged 40 to 49 in good health and CMV-seronegative. The CDR3 runs from the conserved cysteine through the conserved F or W. A D gene is named only where the DNA matches it firmly.

DNA: TGCAGCGTTGATGGCCAGGGGCCCTATTATTCCTACAATGAGCAGTTCTTC
CDR3: CSVDGQGPYYSYNEQFF
length: 17
D: -
V: TRBV29-1
J: TRBJ2-1

DNA: TGCAGCACGCGACAGGGACCGAACACCGGGGAGCTGTTTTTT
CDR3: CSTRQGPNTGELFF
length: 14
D: TRBD1
V: TRBV29-1
J: TRBJ2-2

DNA: TGTGCCAGCAGTGAATGGAGCGGCCTGGGCGACGAGCAGTACTTC
CDR3: CASSEWSGLGDEQYF
length: 15
D: -
V: TRBV6-1
J: TRBJ2-7

DNA: TGTGCCAGCAGCCCCCCAGGGACAGGGAACGGGGAGCTGTTTTTT
CDR3: CASSPPGTGNGELFF
length: 15
D: TRBD1
V: TRBV28
J: TRBJ2-2

DNA: TGTGCCATCAGAGGACAGGGAACCAAGGAGCCCTCTGGCTACACCTTC
CDR3: CAIRGQGTKEPSGYTF
length: 16
D: TRBD1
V: TRBV10-3
J: TRBJ1-2

DNA: TGCAGCGTTTTCTTACTAGCGGGAGCGGCAGATACGCAGTATTTT
CDR3: CSVFLLAGAADTQYF
length: 15
D: TRBD2
V: TRBV29-1
J: TRBJ2-3

DNA: TGTGCCAGCTCACCACGGTCAGGGGCTAGCGATACGCAGTATTTT
CDR3: CASSPRSGASDTQYF
length: 15
D: -
V: TRBV18
J: TRBJ2-3

DNA: TGTGCCAGCAGTGGAGAACTACTAGCTGGGGACAATGAGCAGTTCTTC
CDR3: CASSGELLAGDNEQFF
length: 16
D: -
V: TRBV2
J: TRBJ2-1

DNA: TGTGCCAGCAGCTTGGGACAGGAAAATCAGCCCCAGCATTTT
CDR3: CASSLGQENQPQHF
length: 14
D: -
V: TRBV5-4
J: TRBJ1-5

DNA: TGTGCCAGCAGACCTGGACAGGGGAGTCAGCCCCAGCATTTT
CDR3: CASRPGQGSQPQHF
length: 14
D: TRBD1
V: TRBV28
J: TRBJ1-5

DNA: TGTGCCAGCAGCATCGACTATTACTTCAACAATGAGCAGTTCTTC
CDR3: CASSIDYYFNNEQFF
length: 15
D: -
V: TRBV13
J: TRBJ2-1

DNA: TGTGCCAGCAGCTTAGGGTTCGGACAGGGTGGAGGCTACACCTTC
CDR3: CASSLGFGQGGGYTF
length: 15
D: TRBD1
V: TRBV28
J: TRBJ1-2

DNA: TGTGCCAGCAGCTTAGCGGGAGGGCAAGACGAGCAGTTCTTC
CDR3: CASSLAGGQDEQFF
length: 14
D: TRBD2
V: TRBV7-6
J: TRBJ2-1

DNA: TGTGCCAGCAGCTCCCCTAACCGTCTCACCGATACCTACAATGAGCAGTTCTTC
CDR3: CASSSPNRLTDTYNEQFF
length: 18
D: -
V: TRBV7-2
J: TRBJ2-1

DNA: TGTGCCAGCAGCGTAAACAGAAATGGCTACACCTTC
CDR3: CASSVNRNGYTF
length: 12
D: -
V: TRBV9
J: TRBJ1-2

DNA: TGTGCCAGCAGTTCCTTGGGGGGTTTGTTGGCTGAAGCTTTCTTT
CDR3: CASSSLGGLLAEAFF
length: 15
D: -
V: TRBV28
J: TRBJ1-1

DNA: TGTGCCAGCCAAAACAGGGCCGCGAACACCGGGGAGCTGTTTTTT
CDR3: CASQNRAANTGELFF
length: 15
D: -
V: TRBV6-1
J: TRBJ2-2

DNA: TGCGCCAGCAGCTCAGGGGACATACTGAACACTGAAGCTTTCTTT
CDR3: CASSSGDILNTEAFF
length: 15
D: -
V: TRBV5-1
J: TRBJ1-1

DNA: TGTGCCAGCAGCCGCGGCGGGGGGACGAATGAAAAACTGTTTTTT
CDR3: CASSRGGGTNEKLFF
length: 15
D: -
V: TRBV6-5
J: TRBJ1-4

DNA: TGTGCCAGCAGCCAATCCTGGCACACCATATATTTT
CDR3: CASSQSWHTIYF
length: 12
D: -
V: TRBV28
J: TRBJ1-3

DNA: TGCGCCAGCAGCCAAGTATTCAGGGCTTCTCAGCCCCAGCATTTT
CDR3: CASSQVFRASQPQHF
length: 15
D: -
V: TRBV4-3
J: TRBJ1-5

DNA: TGTGCCAGCAGCCCTCGACAGGGTTCGAGGAGACCTGAAGCTTTCTTT
CDR3: CASSPRQGSRRPEAFF
length: 16
D: TRBD1
V: TRBV13
J: TRBJ1-1

DNA: TGCGCCAGCAGCCAAAACGCAGGGAACACTGAAGCTTTCTTT
CDR3: CASSQNAGNTEAFF
length: 14
D: -
V: TRBV4-1
J: TRBJ1-1

DNA: TGTGCCTGGAGTACAGGGGACACTGAAGCTTTCTTT
CDR3: CAWSTGDTEAFF
length: 12
D: TRBD1
V: TRBV30
J: TRBJ1-1

DNA: TGTGCCACATCCTTGGGGACTAGCGGCGAGACCCAGTACTTC
CDR3: CATSLGTSGETQYF
length: 14
D: -
V: TRBV21-1
J: TRBJ2-5

DNA: TGTGCCAGCAGTTTTCGGCCCAGCGGGAGCAAGAATGAGCAGTTCTTC
CDR3: CASSFRPSGSKNEQFF
length: 16
D: TRBD2
V: TRBV28
J: TRBJ2-1

DNA: TGCGCCAGCAGCTTGGGAAGCGGGAGTCCTACAGATACGCAGTATTTT
CDR3: CASSLGSGSPTDTQYF
length: 16
D: TRBD2
V: TRBV5-1
J: TRBJ2-3

DNA: TGTGCCTGGAGTTCCGACAGGGGAGATGGCTACACCTTC
CDR3: CAWSSDRGDGYTF
length: 13
D: TRBD1
V: TRBV30
J: TRBJ1-2

DNA: TGTGCCACCAGCAGAGATTTGGGCAGCCAGACCCAGTACTTC
CDR3: CATSRDLGSQTQYF
length: 14
D: -
V: TRBV15
J: TRBJ2-5

DNA: TGTGCCAGCAGTAAAGCAGGGGTCGGAAACACCATATATTTT
CDR3: CASSKAGVGNTIYF
length: 14
D: -
V: TRBV2
J: TRBJ1-3

DNA: TGTGCCAGTAGTAGAGGGGGGGCTGGGGCCAACGTCCTGACTTTC
CDR3: CASSRGGAGANVLTF
length: 15
D: -
V: TRBV19
J: TRBJ2-6

DNA: TGTGCCAGCTCATTTGACAGACTGAACACTGAAGCTTTCTTT
CDR3: CASSFDRLNTEAFF
length: 14
D: -
V: TRBV18
J: TRBJ1-1

DNA: TGTGCCAGCAGTGGTAGCGGGAGGATGGTGAATGAGCAGTTCTTC
CDR3: CASSGSGRMVNEQFF
length: 15
D: TRBD2
V: TRBV6-1
J: TRBJ2-1

DNA: TGTGCCAGCAGTGAAGTGGGTTCGGGAAAACTGTTTTTT
CDR3: CASSEVGSGKLFF
length: 13
D: -
V: TRBV6-1
J: TRBJ1-4

DNA: TGTGCCAGCAGCGTAGGACTAGCGGGAGGAGCAGATAAGCAGTATTTT
CDR3: CASSVGLAGGADKQYF
length: 16
D: TRBD2
V: TRBV9
J: TRBJ2-3

DNA: TGTGCCAGCAGCGTATCAGGGTTCGCTGAAGCTTTCTTT
CDR3: CASSVSGFAEAFF
length: 13
D: -
V: TRBV9
J: TRBJ1-1

DNA: TGTGCCAGCAGCCCGGGGACTAGCGGGAGGGCAGTATACAATGAGCAGTTCTTC
CDR3: CASSPGTSGRAVYNEQFF
length: 18
D: TRBD2
V: TRBV5-8
J: TRBJ2-1

DNA: TGTGCCACCAGCAGATTCCAAACCGGGACAGGGTACAATCAGCCCCAGCATTTT
CDR3: CATSRFQTGTGYNQPQHF
length: 18
D: TRBD1
V: TRBV15
J: TRBJ1-5

DNA: TGCGCCAGCAGCTGGAGCACGGCATCCTACGAGCAGTACTTC
CDR3: CASSWSTASYEQYF
length: 14
D: -
V: TRBV5-1
J: TRBJ2-7

DNA: TGTGCCAGCAGCCCGTTTCTAGCTACCACCGGGGAGCTGTTTTTT
CDR3: CASSPFLATTGELFF
length: 15
D: -
V: TRBV7-9
J: TRBJ2-2

DNA: TGTGCCACCAGCCGGGACAGGCGCGAGCAGTACTTC
CDR3: CATSRDRREQYF
length: 12
D: TRBD1
V: TRBV15
J: TRBJ2-7

DNA: TGTGCCAGCAGCGTAGAGGGAGGGGGTTTTTCGCGGCAGTACTTC
CDR3: CASSVEGGGFSRQYF
length: 15
D: -
V: TRBV9
J: TRBJ2-7

DNA: TGTGCCAGCAGTTTATCGGTCTGGCAGCCGGGGGACGAGCAGTACTTC
CDR3: CASSLSVWQPGDEQYF
length: 16
D: -
V: TRBV27
J: TRBJ2-7

DNA: TGTGCCAGCAATCTCGACAGGGGGCGGAATGAAGCTTTCTTT
CDR3: CASNLDRGRNEAFF
length: 14
D: TRBD1
V: TRBV6-1
J: TRBJ1-1

DNA: TGTGCCATCAGTGAGAACAGCTATGGCTACACCTTC
CDR3: CAISENSYGYTF
length: 12
D: -
V: TRBV10-3
J: TRBJ1-2

DNA: TGTGCCAGCAGTCTAGAAGGGGCCAACGTCCTGACTTTC
CDR3: CASSLEGANVLTF
length: 13
D: -
V: TRBV7-3
J: TRBJ2-6